Following are 2 T cell receptor beta chains from one sample sequenced in a study of T cells in Graves' hyperthyroidism and ophthalmopathy. TCR beta CDR3 region amplification was performed from RNA transcripts. With the HTBI primer set, the TCR CDR3 went through a first round of RT-PCR. MiXCR, run by TCRdb on the multiplex PCR reads, gives a single entry per CDR3 protein. The data contain roughly 750,000 distinct CDR3 sequences, roughly 17% of them singletons. Sequencing was done on a sample of blood. The receptors derive from a man between 18 and 35 years old with Graves' hyperthyroidism.

This clonotype was observed a few times. The chain is built from TRBV28 and TRBJ2-2; TRBD1 matches 7 bases. CDR3 size: 17 residues. Germline values: CDR1 MDHEN, CDR2 SYDVKM. J was trimmed by 6 bases and V by 3 bases; bases with no gene match: 13. CDR3 coding DNA: TGTGCCAGCAGTTTTCGAACTACAGGGGTCGCATCCGGGGAGCTGTTTTTT. This gives the protein CASSFRTTGVASGELFF.

This chain uses TRBV20-1 with TRBJ2-7; D is ambiguous. CDR1 is DFQATT, CDR2 SNEGSKA, per germline (reference sequence). V was pared by 6 bases and J by 4 bases, with 7 bases between. The CDR3 consists of 10 residues. CDR3 DNA sequence: TGCAGTGCCCGACTTTACGAGCAGTACTTC. It yields the protein CSARLYEQYF.